The 21 T cell receptor beta chains below come from one sample, sequenced in a study of regulatory T cells in long-lasting Graves disease. The time point is: newly diagnosed GD, antithyroid drugs for less than 3 months. The TCR library was made from RNA extracted from PBMCs. TCR beta libraries were built with iRepertoire HTBI primers and Arm-PCR of CDR3 regions. TCRdb ran MiXCR on the multiplex PCR reads and lists one entry per CDR3 protein. This repertoire shows more than 300,000 distinct CDR3 sequences, under 20% found once; its top ten account for around 21%. The sample was also reused in another study, on T cells in Graves' hyperthyroidism and ophthalmopathy.

The source was peripheral blood mononuclear cells (PBMCs), collected at new diagnosis, from a patient treated with antithyroid drugs. Receptors originate from a young woman with Graves disease.

This clonotype was seen at least ten times. This chain joins TRBV20-1 and TRBJ1-1, with D perhaps TRBD1 (5 bases). V shed 1 base and J shed 3 bases, with 9 bases lying between them. CDR1 and CDR2 (germline): DFQATT, SNEGSKA (reference sequence). The CDR3 runs to 13 residues. The CDR3 sequence is CSARARGDTEAFF. As DNA, the CDR3 is TGCAGTGCTAGAGCCCGAGGGGACACTGAAGCTTTCTTT.

This clonotype was picked up a small number of times. CDR3 in amino acids: CASSFLKGGYNEQFF. In DNA, the CDR3 is TGTGCCAGCAGTTTCCTGAAGGGGGGATACAATGAGCAGTTCTTC. The V call is TRBV27, the J call TRBJ2-1; either TRBD1 or TRBD2 may fit D (6 bases each). V dropped 3 bases and J dropped 4 bases, with 13 bases sitting between them. Germline-derived CDR1 and CDR2 are MNHEY and SMNVEV (reference sequence). This CDR3 contains 15 residues.

This clonotype has a count of ten or more. The V gene is TRBV5-1, the J gene TRBJ1-1; D may be TRBD1 (6 bases). Germline V gene sequence: CDR1 SGHRS, CDR2 YFSETQ. Between the trimmed V and J ends, which lost 0 bases and 1 base, there was a span of 13 bases. CDR3 length: 16 residues. This CDR3 is CASSLAYRESNTEAFF. In nucleotides, the CDR3 is TGCGCCAGCAGCTTGGCCTACAGGGAGTCGAACACTGAAGCTTTCTTT.

The chain recombines TRBV4-2 with TRBJ2-3; 7 positions match TRBD1. The CDR3 has 17 residues. Germline trimming cut 3 bases from V and 3 bases from J; bases unmatched to any gene: 12. CDR1 is LGHNA, CDR2 YNFKEQ, per germline. CDR3 region: CASSHSGARGTTDTQYF. DNA for the CDR3: TGTGCCAGCAGCCATAGTGGGGCCAGGGGGACGACAGATACGCAGTATTTT.

This clonotype was observed once. A read error may explain this, as a much larger clone is one base away. V usage is TRBV4-2 and J usage is TRBJ2-7; D remains unclear. V was trimmed by 0 bases and J by 1 base, leaving 7 bases between them. The germline V gene encodes CDR1 LGHNA and CDR2 YNFKEQ. The CDR3 covers 14 residues. CDR3 DNA: TGTGCCAGCAGCCAAGATTGGGAATCCTACGAGCAGTACTTC. This translates into CASSQDWESYEQYF.

This clonotype occurred many times. This sequence joins TRBV7-9 and TRBJ2-7, with 10 bases identical to TRBD1. This CDR3 spans 14 amino acids. V was pared by 4 bases and J by 3 bases, with 3 bases of the junction left unmatched. Germline V gene data show CDR1 as SEHNR and CDR2 as FQNEAQ (reference sequence). In DNA, the CDR3 is TGTGCCAGCAGCTCCGGGGACAGGGGCTACGAGCAGTACTTC. Residues: CASSSGDRGYEQYF.

This clonotype was counted ten times or more. This rearrangement joins TRBV6-1 to TRBJ2-3; 7 positions agree with TRBD2. The CDR3 loop spans 17 amino acids. Trimming took 5 bases from V and 5 from J; bases not matched to a gene: 16. From germline, CDR1 is MNHNS and CDR2 SASEGT. The CDR3 sequence: CASSPSPRLAARDTQYF. CDR3 DNA sequence: TGTGCCAGCAGTCCGTCCCCTCGACTAGCAGCACGAGATACGCAGTATTTT.

This clonotype was observed many times. This rearrangement joins TRBV19 to TRBJ2-7, with TRBD1 identical over 7 bases. The germline CDR1 and CDR2 sequences are LNHDA and SQIVND (reference sequence). The CDR3 is made up of 13 amino acids. The trim removed 6 bases at V and 3 bases at J, leaving 5 bases unmatched. This chain's CDR3 is CASSNGQDYEQYF. As DNA, the CDR3 is TGTGCCAGTAGCAACGGACAGGACTACGAGCAGTACTTC.

This clonotype was counted ten times or more. The rearrangement joins TRBV7-9 to TRBJ2-1; 7 positions agree with TRBD1. Germline CDR1 is SEHNR and CDR2 is FQNEAQ (reference sequence). The ends lost 1 base at V and 7 bases at J; junction bases unmatched: 13. The length of the CDR3 is 17 residues. The CDR3 reads CASSLVERAGGNNEQFF. The CDR3 DNA reads as TGTGCCAGCAGCTTAGTAGAGCGCGCAGGGGGTAATAATGAGCAGTTCTTC.

This rearrangement joins TRBV30 to TRBJ2-7, with a tentative D call TRBD2 (6 bases). CDR1 and CDR2 from the germline V gene are GTSNPN and SVGIG (reference sequence). Trimming shortened V by 2 bases and J by 6 bases, and 14 bases separated the two germline ends. This CDR3 has 13 residues. The CDR3 reads CAWSHRSGSEQYF. Written as DNA, the CDR3 is TGTGCCTGGAGTCACCGGAGCGGGTCCGAGCAGTACTTC.

J is TRBJ2-7 and V is TRBV4-1; TRBD1 matches at 9 bases. Germline lookup yields CDR1 MGHRA and CDR2 YSYEKL. The CDR3 is 16 amino acids. V trimming: 3 bases; J trimming: 3 bases; junction bases outside the gene matches: 9. CDR3 in DNA: TGCGCCAGCAGCCAGATGGACAGGGGAGTAGTCTACGAGCAGTACTTC. Translated: CASSQMDRGVVYEQYF.

The chain recombines TRBV6-1 with TRBJ1-1, with D perhaps matching TRBD1 (6 bases). The CDR3 contains 12 residues. V lost 7 bases to trimming and J lost 6 bases, with 12 bases between them. Germline V gene lookup returns CDR1 MNHNS and CDR2 SASEGT. The CDR3 spells CASTPGVAEAFF. The CDR3, as DNA: TGTGCCAGCACCCCAGGGGTGGCTGAAGCTTTCTTT.

In its sample, this clonotype was seen many times. The CDR3 reads CAWSYFTEGGELFF. Written as DNA, the CDR3 is TGTGCCTGGAGTTATTTCACAGAGGGCGGGGAGCTGTTTTTT. The gene calls are TRBV30 and TRBJ2-2; D perhaps matches TRBD2 (5 bases). The germline V gene has CDR1 GTSNPN and CDR2 SVGIG (reference sequence). The CDR3 totals 14 residues. Trimming cost V 2 bases and J 7 bases, with 14 bases left between them.

This clonotype appeared many times. The chain has TRBV7-3 and TRBJ2-1, with D possibly TRBD2 on 5 matching bases. V dropped 3 bases and J dropped 6 bases, with 18 bases sitting between them. The CDR3 covers 16 residues. Germline CDR1 and CDR2: SGHTA and FQGTGA. The CDR3 spells CASSLADLAFSNEQFF. The DNA of the CDR3 is TGTGCCAGCAGCTTGGCGGACTTAGCCTTTTCCAATGAGCAGTTCTTC.

The rearrangement uses TRBV10-2 and TRBJ2-7, with D uncertain. Germline V gene lookup returns CDR1 WSHSY and CDR2 SAAADI. This CDR3 is built from 13 residues. Trimming removed 6 bases at V and 0 bases at J, with 9 bases between. CDR3 nucleotides: TGCGCCAGCAGCATTGGTAGCTCCTACGAGCAGTACTTC. Amino acid sequence: CASSIGSSYEQYF.

The rearrangement joins TRBV20-1 to TRBJ2-1; 8 bases are a match to TRBD2. Germline CDR1 is DFQATT and CDR2 is SNEGSKA (reference sequence). The CDR3 length is 11 residues. DNA of the CDR3: TGCAGCGGGGGGGCGGCCAATGAGCAGTTCTTC. This gives the protein CSGGAANEQFF.

This clonotype was picked up a small number of times. The V and J genes are TRBV15 and TRBJ2-7, with 8 bases aligning to TRBD1. The CDR3 spans 14 residues. Losses at the gene ends were 4 bases for V and 3 bases for J; bases not matched to a gene: 5. Germline assignment: CDR1 LNHNV and CDR2 YYDKDF (reference sequence). Here the CDR3 reads CATSIWDRSYEQYF. Written as DNA, the CDR3 is TGTGCCACCAGCATCTGGGACAGGAGCTACGAGCAGTACTTC.

For this clonotype: One junction end does not reproduce the germline sequence, and a read error may be involved. The chain links TRBV7-9 to TRBJ1-5; D not certain. Germline V CDR1 and CDR2: SEHNR, FQNEAQ (reference sequence). The CDR3 consists of 16 residues. CDR3 protein: CACSLVRGESGQPQHF. In nucleotides, the CDR3 is TGTGCCTGCAGCTTAGTCCGCGGGGAGTCGGGACAGCCCCAGCATTTT.

This clonotype has just a few counts. This CDR3 is CASSLGQGGKTQYF. The CDR3 DNA reads TGTGCCAGCAGCCTCGGACAGGGGGGGAAGACCCAGTACTTC. This chain joins TRBV6-1 and TRBJ2-5; TRBD1 agrees at 10 bases. CDR1 and CDR2 from the germline V gene are MNHNS and SASEGT. Losses at the gene ends were 6 bases for V and 6 bases for J; bases not matched to a gene: 7. The CDR3 sequence is 14 residues long.

This clonotype was observed at least ten times. The V call is TRBV20-1, the J call TRBJ2-3, with D hard to call. Trimming removed 0 bases from V and 0 bases from J, with 10 bases in between. This CDR3 comprises 15 residues. Germline values: CDR1 DFQATT, CDR2 SNEGSKA (reference sequence). CDR3 coding DNA: TGCAGTGCTAGAGATCCCTCTGGTAGCACAGATACGCAGTATTTT. Amino acid sequence: CSARDPSGSTDTQYF.

This clonotype showed up many times. This chain connects TRBV12-3 or TRBV12-4 to TRBJ1-2; D possibly corresponds to TRBD1 (5 bases). This CDR3 has 12 amino acids. The germline V and J ends were trimmed by 3 bases and 6 bases, with 8 bases remaining between them. CDR3 coding DNA: TGTGCCAGCAGTTTGGGGGAGCATGGCTACACCTTC. It translates to CASSLGEHGYTF.